Listed here is a single TCR beta chain. The antigen is unknown. These data belong to a study of response to subunit inactivated influenza vaccine. General observations from the study: The authors suggested that few new T cells are recruited per seasonal influenza vaccination.

The CDR3 has 12 amino acids. The V gene lost 10 bases and the J gene lost 7 bases, with 15 bases spanning the gap. Germline lookup yields CDR1 LGHDT and CDR2 YNNKEL (reference sequence). In TCRdb, the RT-PCR reads were re-called with MiXCR into one record per CDR3 protein. The sample carries roughly 520,000 distinct CDR3 sequences, roughly 25% recorded once. The sequence was obtained from a man aged 50-60 years who received an inactivated influenza vaccine. The sample consisted of CD4+ T cells sorted from PBMCs, taken around 5 days after vaccination. J is TRBJ2-3 and V is TRBV3-1; a possible D gene is TRBD2 (5 bases). This CDR3 reads CATSGSGNTQYF. Here the CDR3 DNA reads TGTGCCACCTCGGGTTCCGGGAATACGCAGTATTTT.